This TCR beta chain was recovered during a study of T cell changes during pregnancy in multiple sclerosis (dated by TCRdb to between 2018 and 2020). For the study in its entirety: The study examined how the T cell repertoire changed over the course of pregnancy in women with multiple sclerosis.

Comment on this clone: Its specific antigen is unknown. Base-call qualities are not available, and no considerably larger clone is one nucleotide away.

V loses 3 bases of germline sequence and J loses 4 bases, and the interval between the two ends is 21 bases. Including cysteine and phenylalanine, the CDR3 has 18 amino acids. Only CDR3 DNA remains: 54 bases, in frame from the first base. CDR1 and CDR2 are drawn from the germline V gene: MGHRA, YSYEKL. Libraries were made using the immunoSEQ multiplex PCR assay. TCRdb carries this immuneACCESS record with in-frame sequences only. Its versions omit some clonotypes, under half of them owing to an unresolved V gene in the studies checked, with the rest unexplained. This sample is represented by around 65,000 clones; approximately 86% of them were singletons. The ten largest clones take up approximately 1.8% of the sample.

Here the chain combines TRBV4-1 and TRBJ1-4; a tentative D match to TRBD1 spans 6 bases. This TCR came from a female donor with multiple sclerosis, enrolled in a pregnancy study. The specimen was peripheral blood, collected in the first trimester of pregnancy. The nucleotide sequence is TGCGCCAGCAGCCACCCAATGGGGGGGGCTGGGGGTAATGAAAAACTGTTTTTT. Its coded protein is CASSHPMGGAGGNEKLFF.